A selection of T cell receptor beta chains follows, all from one sample in a study of blood T cell repertoires in COVID-19. The protocol was immunoSEQ multiplex PCR, while the TCRdb copy is restricted to in-frame clones and leaves out a portion. Of around 250,000 clones in the sample, around 86% are singletons; the top ten hold 1.9%. The specimen sequenced was peripheral blood. The receptors shown here come from a man aged 30 to 39 who had recovered from COVID-19. The conserved cysteine and the conserved F or W are not part of the CDR3 here. Only part of the rows carry a size: once, few, many, or a class if the clone is expanded.

v_call	j_call	cdr3_length	clone_size	cdr3_aa
TRBV12-5	TRBJ1-2	9	NA	ASGLRDGYT
TRBV19	TRBJ2-5	15	once	ASIDRGGAQTLETQY
TRBV28	TRBJ2-5	12	NA	ASSTAEIEETQY
TRBV27	TRBJ1-5	12	NA	ASSFGQANQPQH
TRBV7-9	TRBJ2-2	13	NA	ASSLGQGVTGELF
TRBV7-3	TRBJ2-4	11	NA	ASSTDRENIQY
TRBV4-1	TRBJ2-5	14	NA	ASSLGTGASQETQY
TRBV2	TRBJ2-7	10	NA	ASSEYSYEQY
TRBV19	TRBJ2-3	12	NA	ASSIVASTDTQY
TRBV19	TRBJ1-2	12	few	ASSVRVEDYGYT
TRBV10-3	TRBJ2-1	14	many	AISDPGQSSYNEQF
TRBV6-2/TRBV6-3	TRBJ2-1	13	NA	ASSRRGGPINEQF
TRBV5-1	TRBJ1-6	12	once	ASSLSPDNSPLH
TRBV2	TRBJ2-3	13	NA	ASRMTGGNTDTQY
TRBV4-2	TRBJ2-3	12	NA	ASSQEVPRDTQY
TRBV7-8	TRBJ2-1	11	NA	ASSLPPGDEQF
TRBV5-1	TRBJ1-2	13	NA	ASSLRGRSSYGYT
TRBV28	TRBJ1-1	10	NA	ASSLRGAEAF
TRBV6-4	TRBJ1-1	10	NA	ASSDATGLAF
TRBV10-3	TRBJ1-6	12	NA	AISEGQGSTPLH
TRBV7-9	TRBJ2-1	17	NA	ASSLAFGLAGGSYNEQF
TRBV10-2	TRBJ2-1	9	NA	ASGSGGEQF
TRBV7-9	TRBJ2-5	12	NA	ASSFLSGGETQY
TRBV11-2	TRBJ2-5	11	NA	ASSLQVTETQY
TRBV7-9	TRBJ1-1	12	NA	ASSRDRVDTEAF
TRBV4-2	TRBJ2-3	11	NA	ASSELSTDTQY
TRBV6-7	TRBJ1-1	8	NA	ASTCPEAF
TRBV18	TRBJ2-1	11	many	ASSITGYNEQF
TRBV7-9	TRBJ1-2	13	NA	ASSLQAGGNYGYT
TRBV10-1	TRBJ2-1	14	NA	ASSEFPGQGYNEQF
TRBV6-5	TRBJ2-5	12	NA	ASSYVPGGETQY
TRBV6-1	TRBJ1-2	14	NA	ASSEGWTGMDYGYT
TRBV3-1/TRBV3-2	TRBJ1-3	16	NA	ASSQDAFEEFSGNTIY
TRBV12-3/TRBV12-4	TRBJ2-3	9	NA	ASTGTDTQY
TRBV19	TRBJ1-1	12	NA	ASSIDIVDTEAF
TRBV10-2	TRBJ2-7	13	NA	ASRTSGGVSYEQY
TRBV7-8	TRBJ2-1	14	NA	ASSLEAGGAYNEQF
TRBV5-6	TRBJ1-2	10	many	ASSPGGSGYT
TRBV21-1	TRBJ2-3	13	NA	ASSGLAGLTDTQY
TRBV5-1	TRBJ1-5	15	NA	ASRAPDKAHSNQPQH
TRBV15	TRBJ1-6	13	many	ATSRARGNNSPLH
TRBV3-1/TRBV3-2	TRBJ1-5	12	NA	ASSQQSGPQPQH
TRBV2	TRBJ1-4	13	few	ASRPFLATNEKLF
TRBV18	TRBJ1-5	15	few	ASSPEQTGSGGQPQH
TRBV6-6	TRBJ1-1	10	NA	ASTAGGTEAF
TRBV7-2	TRBJ2-1	15	NA	ASSLGSSSGGFYEQF